This T cell receptor beta chain was profiled in a study of PD-1 blockade in classical Hodgkin lymphoma. Time point denoted: cycle 4 day 1 (C4D1), after more than five weeks of nivolumab. Every patient was affected by relapse after autologous stem cell transplantation, while exposure to brentuximab vedotin was not uniform. The ends lost 3 bases at V and 6 bases at J; junction bases unmatched: 10. The CDR3 has 17 residues. Germline V gene data show CDR1 as LGHNA and CDR2 as YSLEER. Here immunoSEQ multiplex PCR was the method, and the copy in TCRdb shows in-frame clones only, minus some. Of approximately 21,000 clones in the sample, 85% to 90% are singletons; the top ten hold about an eighth.

The chain combines TRBV4-3 with TRBJ2-2; 10 nucleotides align to TRBD1. This sample comprised peripheral blood mononuclear cells (PBMCs), obtained before the fourth cycle of nivolumab. This clonotype originated in a human donor with classical Hodgkin lymphoma. The CDR3 loop is CASSQKTGGSRAGELFF. The CDR3 coding sequence is TGCGCCAGCAGCCAGAAGACAGGGGGCTCAAGGGCCGGGGAGCTGTTTTTT.